What follows are 27 T cell receptor beta chains derived from one specimen sequenced in a study of blood T cells in healthy people across ages. Combining a sample-barcoded 5' primer with a J-beta primer mix, a second PCR ran for roughly 7 to 11 cycles. One entry per CDR3 protein results from TCRdb running MiXCR on the 5' RACE reads. The sample has some 760,000 distinct CDR3 sequences, 25% seen once. These data were also reused for a study on T cells of mothers and their children.

Specimen: blood. The receptors were gathered from a boy aged 5 to 17 in good health.

In DNA, the CDR3 is TGTGCCAGCAGTTTAGCGCAGAGGACAGGGGGGTACACAGATACGCAGTATTTT. This sequence encodes CASSLAQRTGGYTDTQYF. The J gene is TRBJ2-3, the V gene TRBV12-3 or TRBV12-4, with 10 bases aligning to TRBD1. The CDR3 extends over 18 amino acids. V was clipped by 0 bases and J by 2 bases; unmatched bases: 8.

This clonotype was seen a single time. This chain uses TRBV7-8 with TRBJ2-7; D not certain. CDR1 is SGHVS, CDR2 FQNEAQ, per germline. V lost 1 base and J 2 bases, leaving 15 bases between the germline ends. This CDR3 comprises 16 residues. The CDR3 sequence: CASSLVLGSSTYEQYF. CDR3 bases: TGTGCCAGCAGCTTAGTGCTAGGCAGTAGTACCTACGAGCAGTACTTC.

This clonotype occurred a few times. This rearrangement joins TRBV3-1 to TRBJ1-2; maybe TRBD1 (5 bases). CDR3 length equals 14 residues. V lost 2 bases to trimming and J lost 3 bases, with 10 bases between them. Germline V gene lookup returns CDR1 LGHDT and CDR2 YNNKEL (reference sequence). The CDR3 nucleotides are TGTGCCAGCAGCCAATCTACAGGACACTATGGCTACACCTTC. The encoded protein is CASSQSTGHYGYTF. Based on the CDR3 plus reference TRBV3-1 and TRBJ1-2, the full variable domain is DTAVSQTPKYLVTQMGNDKSIKCEQNLGHDTMYWYKQDSKKFLKIMFSYNNKELIINETVPNRFSPKSPDKAHLNLHINSLELGDSAVYFCASSQSTGHYGYTFGSGTRLTVV.

The table lists this clonotype with a few counts. The chain recombines TRBV5-4 with TRBJ2-7; 9 bases match TRBD1. V gave up 3 bases and J gave up 5 bases; unmatched junction bases: 3. The CDR3 has 13 residues. CDR1 is SGHNT, CDR2 YYREEE, per germline (reference sequence). The CDR3 protein is CASSSTGGNEQYF. CDR3 sequence (DNA): TGTGCCAGCAGCTCCACAGGGGGCAACGAGCAGTACTTC.

This clonotype has a handful of counts. The chain has TRBV29-1 and TRBJ2-4, with D possibly TRBD1 on 5 matching bases. V was shortened by 1 base and J by 1 base, with 11 bases between the two germline ends. The CDR3 covers 15 residues. Looked up from germline, CDR1 is SQVTM and CDR2 is ANQGSEA. The CDR3 bases are TGCAGCGTTGAAGCAGGGTTCGGGGCCAAAAACATTCAGTACTTC. Encoded protein: CSVEAGFGAKNIQYF. The entire variable domain, with the rest obtained from reference TRBV29-1 and TRBJ2-4, is as follows: SAVISQKPSRDICQRGTSLTIQCQVDSQVTMMFWYRQQPGQSLTLIATANQGSEATYESGFVIDKFPISRPNLTFSTLTVSNMSPEDSSIYLCSVEAGFGAKNIQYFGAGTRLSVL.

J is TRBJ2-5 and V is TRBV29-1; perhaps D is TRBD1 or TRBD2 (5 bases each). With 7 bases removed from V and 3 bases from J, the gap between germline ends came to 12 bases. Germline CDR1 SQVTM, CDR2 ANQGSEA. This CDR3 has 12 residues. The CDR3, as DNA: TGCAGCGCGTGGGGGTTTGAAGAGACCCAGTACTTC. It translates to CSAWGFEETQYF.

This clonotype showed up just a few times. This chain uses TRBV6-2 or TRBV6-3 with TRBJ1-2; D might be TRBD1 (5 bases). Germline loops: CDR1 MNHEY, CDR2 SVGEGT. This CDR3 has 15 amino acids. V was shortened by 1 base and J by 8 bases, with 17 bases between the two germline ends. The CDR3 protein is CASSYLLGENQGYTF. CDR3 DNA sequence: TGTGCCAGCAGTTACTTATTGGGGGAGAATCAAGGCTACACCTTC.

The chain combines TRBV20-1 with TRBJ2-1; a possible D gene is TRBD2 (6 bases). With 5 bases removed from V and 7 bases from J, the gap between germline ends came to 9 bases. The CDR3 loop spans 11 amino acids. The V gene's germline CDR1 is DFQATT and CDR2 SNEGSKA (reference sequence). CDR3 in amino acids: CSAHRGNEQFF. The DNA for the CDR3 is TGCAGTGCTCACCGGGGGAATGAGCAGTTCTTC.

This clonotype was counted only a few times. CDR3 coding DNA: TGTGCCAGCAGCCAAGGACAGGGATGGGACACCGGGGAGCTGTTTTTT. Translating it yields CASSQGQGWDTGELFF. V gene TRBV4-2 combines with J gene TRBJ2-2; 7 positions match TRBD1. The J segment lost 3 bases and the V segment lost 1 base, leaving 5 bases of the junction unmatched. In germline, CDR1 is LGHNA, CDR2 YNFKEQ. This CDR3 spans 16 amino acids.

In its sample, this clonotype was seen a few times. The chain carries TRBV5-1 and TRBJ2-5; possible D gene TRBD1, 6 bases. The CDR3 totals 14 residues. Germline loops: CDR1 SGHRS, CDR2 YFSETQ. Trimming shortened V by 0 bases and J by 5 bases, and 11 bases separated the two germline ends. Here the CDR3 DNA reads TGCGCCAGCAGCTTGGAGGCTCAGGGGGAGACCCAGTACTTC. Translation gives CASSLEAQGETQYF.

This clonotype was seen more than once but under ten times. This chain uses TRBV15 with TRBJ1-3, with D possibly matching TRBD1 (5 bases). Germline V lookup: CDR1 LNHNV, CDR2 YYDKDF (reference sequence). This CDR3 is built from 15 residues. V was shortened by 0 bases and J by 2 bases, with 8 bases between the two germline ends. The CDR3 DNA is TGTGCCACCAGCAGAGATCGAGGGGCTGGAAACACCATATATTTT. Protein: CATSRDRGAGNTIYF.

This clonotype was recorded only once. This chain connects TRBV2 to TRBJ2-7, with D possibly TRBD2 on 7 matching bases. Looked up from germline, CDR1 is SNHLY and CDR2 is FYNNEI. The CDR3 is 18 amino acids. The V end was cut by 2 bases, the J end by 3 bases, with 23 bases between. For the CDR3, the DNA is TGTGCCAGCAGTGAAATGGCAGGCCCGGAGGGGGGGTACTACGAGCAGTACTTC. As protein: CASSEMAGPEGGYYEQYF. Using reference TRBV2 and TRBJ2-7 for the parts outside the CDR3, the full variable domain is EPEVTQTPSHQVTQMGQEVILRCVPISNHLYFYWYRQILGQKVEFLVSFYNNEISEKSEIFDDQFSVERPDGSNFTLKIRSTKLEDSAMYFCASSEMAGPEGGYYEQYFGPGTRLTVT.

The sample holds a few counts of this clonotype. This sequence joins TRBV4-2 and TRBJ2-5, with a tentative D call TRBD1 (5 bases). The J call may not be correct, given that the DNA end is closer to TRBJ2-1. CDR3 length: 18 residues. The V gene's germline CDR1 is LGHNA and CDR2 YNFKEQ. CDR3 sequence: CASSQGPLGPGSHNEQFF. The CDR3 nucleotides read TGTGCCAGCAGCCAAGGCCCACTCGGGCCAGGGTCCCACAATGAGCAGTTCTTC.

The rearrangement links TRBV5-5 to TRBJ2-1; D may match TRBD1 or TRBD2 (5 bases each). The V gene lost 2 bases and the J gene lost 5 bases, with 14 bases spanning the gap. This CDR3 has 15 amino acids. The germline CDR1 and CDR2 sequences are SGHKS and YYEKEE (reference sequence). The CDR3, as DNA: TGTGCCAGCAGCTTCACGGGGCTCCCCCACAATGAGCAGTTCTTC. Protein sequence: CASSFTGLPHNEQFF.

V is TRBV11-2 and J is TRBJ2-3; D ambiguous. Trimming shortened V by 2 bases and J by 7 bases, and 10 bases separated the two germline ends. CDR1 and CDR2 from the germline V gene are SGHAT and FQNNGV. The CDR3 is 13 amino acids. CDR3: CASSLNVMHTQYF. DNA of the CDR3: TGTGCCAGCAGCTTAAACGTGATGCATACGCAGTATTTT.

This chain uses TRBV10-3 with TRBJ2-3, with 7 bases lining up with TRBD1. Trimming removed 8 bases from V and 6 bases from J; junction bases left unmatched: 14. The length of the CDR3 is 15 residues. Per germline, CDR1 ENHRY and CDR2 SYGVKD. CDR3 DNA sequence: TGTGCCATCCGAACTACGGGACAGCCCCGGGATACGCAGTATTTT. It is translated as CAIRTTGQPRDTQYF.

A few counts support this clonotype. The chain joins TRBV6-5 to TRBJ1-6; no reliable D call. The CDR3 totals 14 residues. Trimming took 7 bases from V and 14 from J, leaving 21 bases between them. Germline values: CDR1 MNHEY, CDR2 SVGAGI. Written as DNA, the CDR3 is TGTGCCAGCAAAAACCGGGCCGTAAATAGGGCCCTCCACTTT. This sequence encodes CASKNRAVNRALHF.

This clonotype has more than one count but fewer than ten. The chain employs TRBV13 and TRBJ2-7; TRBD2 might be the D (5 bases). CDR1 PRHDT and CDR2 FYEKMQ come from the germline V gene (reference sequence). The CDR3 length is 14 residues. Trimming left V 0 bases short and J 4 bases short, with 10 bases between. CDR3 amino acids: CASSLGGLRYEQYF. In nucleotides, the CDR3 is TGTGCCAGCAGCTTAGGTGGACTCCGATACGAGCAGTACTTC.

The chain couples TRBV29-1 to TRBJ2-7; no clear D. V was clipped by 7 bases and J by 0 bases, with 13 bases between them. Germline CDR1 SQVTM, CDR2 ANQGSEA. CDR3 size: 13 residues. The CDR3 coding sequence is TGCAGCGCATTGGACGGAAACTCCTACGAGCAGTACTTC. Protein: CSALDGNSYEQYF.

This clonotype has more than one count but fewer than ten. This sequence joins TRBV12-3 or TRBV12-4 and TRBJ2-3, with TRBD2 matching over 12 bases. The CDR3 has 20 amino acids. V lost 7 bases, J lost 0 bases, and 17 bases stayed unmatched. CDR3 region: CASKARSRGLAGTSTDTQYF. CDR3 nucleotides: TGTGCCAGCAAGGCCCGAAGCCGGGGACTAGCGGGCACCAGCACAGATACGCAGTATTTT.

This clonotype was detected a few times. The chain is built from TRBV3-1 and TRBJ2-3; D ambiguous. Germline CDR1 LGHDT, CDR2 YNNKEL (reference sequence). Trimming removed 0 bases at V and 2 bases at J, with 9 bases between. This CDR3 contains 15 residues. The CDR3 sequence is CASSQEDLLTDTQYF. The CDR3 nucleotides read TGTGCCAGCAGCCAAGAAGACCTCCTCACAGATACGCAGTATTTT.

The chain combines TRBV4-3 with TRBJ2-7; the D call may be TRBD1 or TRBD2 (5 bases each). Germline lookup yields CDR1 LGHNA and CDR2 YSLEER. The V and J ends lost 3 bases and 3 bases respectively, with 15 bases between them. The CDR3 runs 15 residues. The CDR3: CASSQGDLRFYEQYF. The CDR3 coding sequence is TGCGCCAGCAGCCAGGGGGACCTCAGATTCTACGAGCAGTACTTC.

The J gene is TRBJ2-3, the V gene TRBV6-1, with D perhaps being TRBD1 or TRBD2 (5 bases each). Between the trimmed V and J ends, which lost 6 bases and 0 bases, there was a span of 16 bases. CDR1 is MNHNS, CDR2 SASEGT, per germline. The CDR3 sequence is 16 residues long. The CDR3 reads CASSPTPGRSTDTQYF. CDR3 DNA sequence: TGTGCCAGCAGCCCTACTCCGGGACGGAGCACAGATACGCAGTATTTT.

The genes are TRBV11-3 and TRBJ2-5, with D possibly matching TRBD2 (6 bases). Germline V gene sequence: CDR1 SGHNT, CDR2 YENEEA. Trimming took off 3 bases at V and 11 bases at J, with 19 bases between the two ends. The CDR3 has 14 residues. CDR3 DNA sequence: TGTGCCAGCAGCTTGTCTAACGCGGGGAATGAGCAGTACTTC. Translation: CASSLSNAGNEQYF. The variable domain in full, with the rest retrieved from reference TRBV11-3 and TRBJ2-5, is EAGVVQSPRYKIIEKKQPVAFWCNPISGHNTLYWYLQNLGQGPELLIRYENEEAVDDSQLPKDRFSAERLKGVDSTLKIQPAELGDSAVYLCASSLSNAGNEQYFGPGTRLLVL.

The genes are TRBV20-1 and TRBJ2-1, with D possibly being TRBD1 or TRBD2 (5 bases each). The CDR3 spans 15 residues. Trimming took 2 bases from V and 0 from J, leaving 11 bases between them. The germline gives CDR1 DFQATT, CDR2 SNEGSKA (reference sequence). CDR3 sequence (DNA): TGCAGTGCTAGACCACCGGGGCTCTCCTACAATGAGCAGTTCTTC. This gives the protein CSARPPGLSYNEQFF.

The J gene is TRBJ2-1, the V gene TRBV5-1; D is uncertain. Trimming pared 1 base from V and 6 bases from J, leaving 8 bases between. Germline V gene sequence: CDR1 SGHRS, CDR2 YFSETQ. The CDR3 runs 13 residues. The chain's CDR3 is CASSLQLGNEQFF. The CDR3 nucleotides read TGCGCCAGCAGCTTGCAATTGGGCAATGAGCAGTTCTTC.

Only a few counts were recorded for this clonotype. The chain is built from TRBV6-2 or TRBV6-3 and TRBJ1-5; D gene uncertain. Germline CDR1 MNHEY, CDR2 SVGEGT. This CDR3 comprises 14 residues. V was cut by 2 bases and J by 4 bases, with 9 bases left in between. CDR3 residues: CASSYGGSNQPQHF. For the CDR3, the DNA is TGTGCCAGCAGTTACGGAGGATCAAATCAGCCCCAGCATTTT.